One and the same sample provided the 16 T cell receptor beta chains below, sequenced in a study of shared clonotypes between healthy human individuals. Method: immunoSEQ multiplex PCR; TCRdb's copy keeps in-frame clones and lacks some. Of over 2 million clones in the sample, over 85% were seen once. The specimen was naive CD4+ T cells sorted from blood. Subset defined: CD45RA+ positively selected. The source is a man aged 18 to 30 in good health.

The J gene is TRBJ1-4, the V gene TRBV4-3; possibly TRBD1 for D (6 bases). CDR3 size: 15 residues. CDR1 and CDR2 (germline): LGHNA, YSLEER. Deletions cut 6 bases from V and 0 bases from J, with 11 bases between. The CDR3 nucleotides are TGCGCCAGCAGTCGACAGGTTGCAACTAATGAAAAACTGTTTTTT. Translation gives CASSRQVATNEKLFF.

The CDR3 region is CASRGGTVAEKLFF. As DNA, the CDR3 is TGTGCCAGTAGAGGTGGGACAGTGGCTGAAAAACTGTTTTTT. V is TRBV19 and J is TRBJ1-4; 7 bases are shared with TRBD1. V shed 6 bases, J shed 7 bases, and the junction held 8 bases outside the gene matches. The CDR3 extends over 14 amino acids. Germline lookup yields CDR1 LNHDA and CDR2 SQIVND (reference sequence).

About this clone itself: The same CDR3 can be traced to other DNA sequences in this sample. This chain uses TRBV10-3 with TRBJ1-4; D gene unclear. This CDR3 is 13 amino acids long. Germline V gene lookup returns CDR1 ENHRY and CDR2 SYGVKD. The V gene lost 2 bases and the J gene lost 3 bases, with 4 bases spanning the gap. The CDR3 loop is CAISEGANEKLFF. CDR3 nucleotide sequence: TGTGCCATCAGTGAGGGGGCTAATGAAAAACTGTTTTTT.

Notes on this clone: The same CDR3 arises from other DNA sequences in this sample as well. CDR3 bases: TGTGCCAGCAGTTATCTAGCGGGAGGCACAGATACGCAGTATTTT. As protein: CASSYLAGGTDTQYF. V usage is TRBV6-6 and J usage is TRBJ2-3; TRBD2 agrees at 10 bases. The CDR3 spans 15 residues. Germline loops: CDR1 MNHNY, CDR2 SVGAGI (reference sequence). Trimming at V came to 3 bases and at J to 1 base, leaving 1 base not matched to a gene.

V gene TRBV19 combines with J gene TRBJ1-2; D is unclear. The CDR3 is 14 residues long. V lost 5 bases to trimming and J lost 4 bases, with 14 bases between them. The germline V gene has CDR1 LNHDA and CDR2 SQIVND (reference sequence). This chain's CDR3 is CASSPSDASYGYTF. The CDR3 bases are TGTGCCAGTAGTCCGTCGGACGCCTCCTATGGCTACACCTTC.

The genes are TRBV6-1 and TRBJ1-5; the D gene is possibly TRBD1 (6 bases). CDR3 size: 15 residues. The germline V and J ends were trimmed by 4 bases and 1 base, with 11 bases remaining between them. Per the germline V gene, CDR1 is MNHNS and CDR2 is SASEGT. CDR3 nucleotides: TGTGCCAGCAGTGTACAGGGTTTGAGCAATCAGCCCCAGCATTTT. Translating gives CASSVQGLSNQPQHF.

About this clone: Because the CDR3's place on the DNA is in doubt, the DNA is left out and the CDR3 is given as listed by TCRdb. V is TRBV30 and J is TRBJ2-5; the table names TRBD2, a call not compared with the DNA. Per germline, CDR1 GTSNPN and CDR2 SVGIG (reference sequence). Both ends counted, the CDR3 spans 15 residues. The CDR3 here is CAWRIPRVGGGAPYF.

The chain couples TRBV19 to TRBJ2-3; no clear D. The germline gives CDR1 LNHDA, CDR2 SQIVND (reference sequence). The V gene lost 5 bases and the J gene lost 2 bases, with 8 bases spanning the gap. The CDR3 runs 13 residues. The chain's CDR3 is CASSATYTDTQYF. DNA for the CDR3: TGTGCCAGTAGTGCGACCTACACAGATACGCAGTATTTT.

The chain combines TRBV4-3 with TRBJ2-7; D is unresolved. The CDR3 sequence is 15 residues long. V lost 0 bases, J lost 7 bases, and 16 bases lay in between. Per the germline V gene, CDR1 is LGHNA and CDR2 is YSLEER. CDR3 sequence reads: CASSQDTIAAREQYF. In DNA form, the CDR3 reads TGCGCCAGCAGCCAAGATACCATCGCTGCTCGGGAGCAGTACTTC.

V gene TRBV29-1 combines with J gene TRBJ2-1, with 7 bases that match TRBD1. Germline V lookup: CDR1 SQVTM, CDR2 ANQGSEA. There are 12 residues in the CDR3. J was trimmed by 6 bases and V by 7 bases; bases with no gene match: 6. CDR3 region: CSASRDSNEQFF. CDR3 nucleotides: TGCAGCGCTTCCCGGGACAGCAATGAGCAGTTCTTC.

V gene TRBV7-9 combines with J gene TRBJ1-1; possible D gene TRBD1, 5 bases. Germline loops: CDR1 SEHNR, CDR2 FQNEAQ (reference sequence). V lost 5 bases, J lost 7 bases, and 11 bases lay in between. The CDR3 consists of 12 residues. The CDR3 coding sequence is TGTGCCAGCAGCACAGGAGTCGTTGAAGCTTTCTTT. Protein sequence: CASSTGVVEAFF.

The chain links TRBV6-6 to TRBJ1-3; no definite D call. The length of the CDR3 is 16 residues. Germline values: CDR1 MNHNY, CDR2 SVGAGI (reference sequence). V was cut by 5 bases and J by 0 bases, with 14 bases left in between. CDR3 nucleotide sequence: TGTGCCAGCAGTGCGCTTACACGTAGCTCTGGAAACACCATATATTTT. Protein sequence: CASSALTRSSGNTIYF.

CDR3 in amino acids: CASSGAISGKNIQYF. The CDR3 region has the DNA TGTGCCAGCAGTGGAGCTATTAGCGGCAAAAACATTCAGTACTTC. The V call is TRBV6-1, the J call TRBJ2-4; possibly TRBD2 for D (6 bases). CDR3 size: 15 residues. V was pared by 4 bases and J by 3 bases, with 13 bases between. Germline assignment: CDR1 MNHNS and CDR2 SASEGT.

In regard to this clone: The same CDR3 can be traced to other DNA sequences in this sample. In nucleotides, the CDR3 is TGTGCCATCAGTGAGGACCGAAGCTCCTACAATGAGCAGTTCTTC. This sequence encodes CAISEDRSSYNEQFF. The gene calls are TRBV10-3 and TRBJ2-1, with D hard to call. The CDR3 runs to 15 residues. Trimming shortened V by 2 bases and J by 0 bases, and 8 bases separated the two germline ends. Germline V gene lookup returns CDR1 ENHRY and CDR2 SYGVKD.

The J gene is TRBJ1-2, the V gene TRBV7-8; TRBD1 might be the D (5 bases). V was trimmed by 0 bases and J by 4 bases, leaving 12 bases between them. CDR1 and CDR2 (germline): SGHVS, FQNEAQ. The CDR3 loop spans 15 amino acids. CDR3 loop: CASSLAVRDGYGYTF. In nucleotides, the CDR3 is TGTGCCAGCAGCTTAGCGGTTAGGGACGGCTATGGCTACACCTTC.

This chain joins TRBV6-6 and TRBJ2-6; D not certain. CDR1 MNHNY and CDR2 SVGAGI come from the germline V gene (reference sequence). Trimming left V 1 base short and J 0 bases short, with 4 bases between. The length of the CDR3 is 15 residues. The CDR3 DNA reads TGTGCCAGCAGTTACTTTAACTCTGGGGCCAACGTCCTGACTTTC. Translating gives CASSYFNSGANVLTF.